Presented here are 27 T cell receptor beta chains from one specimen sequenced in a study of CD8 T cells in Susac syndrome. With random hexamers, 0.5 to 1 ug RNA was reverse transcribed. TCRdb independently ran MiXCR on the immunoSEQ multiplex PCR reads; one entry per CDR3 protein. In the table there are under 550,000 distinct CDR3 sequences, approximately 85% of which are singletons. Sequencing used CD8+ T cells from PBMCs. All receptors derive from a human donor with multiple sclerosis.

The chain has TRBV6-5 and TRBJ2-1; D ambiguous. The CDR3 extends over 12 amino acids. Trimming pared 1 base from V and 9 bases from J, leaving 7 bases between. Germline-derived CDR1 and CDR2 are MNHEY and SVGAGI. CDR3 coding DNA: TGTGCCAGCAGTTACTTCGGCGCTGAGCAGTTCTTC. This translates into CASSYFGAEQFF.

There are many counts of this clonotype. Germline and junction disagree at one end, which may indicate a read error. The chain has TRBV5-1 and TRBJ2-7; 9 bases line up with TRBD1. The CDR3 is made up of 14 amino acids. Germline CDR1 reads SGHRS; CDR2 reads YFSETQ. The CDR3 loop is CASSLGTGTYEQYF. In DNA form, the CDR3 reads TGTGCCAGCAGTTTAGGGACAGGGACCTACGAGCAGTACTTC.

The chain combines TRBV5-1 with TRBJ2-5; perhaps D is TRBD1 or TRBD2 (5 bases each). V gave up 4 bases and J gave up 2 bases, with 18 bases separating them. From germline, CDR1 is SGHRS and CDR2 YFSETQ. The CDR3 extends over 16 amino acids. The CDR3: CASSQPPAGRQETQYF. The CDR3, as DNA: TGCGCCAGCAGCCAACCCCCGGCAGGGAGACAAGAGACCCAGTACTTC. The entire variable domain, with the rest obtained from reference TRBV5-1 and TRBJ2-5, is as follows: KAGVTQTPRYLIKTRGQQVTLSCSPISGHRSVSWYQQTPGQGLQFLFEYFSETQRNKGNFPGRFSGRQFSNSRSEMNVSTLELGDSALYLCASSQPPAGRQETQYFGPGTRLLVL.

This clonotype was observed a single time. The J gene is TRBJ2-1, the V gene TRBV14, with unresolved D. Deletions cut 1 base from V and 4 bases from J, with 26 bases between. This CDR3 comprises 20 residues. Germline V gene lookup returns CDR1 SGHDN and CDR2 FVKESK. The CDR3 DNA is TGTGCCAGCAGCCAAGGTGGAGACTCCCCGACCGTATCCGGATACAATGAGCAGTTCTTC. Protein: CASSQGGDSPTVSGYNEQFF.

The chain uses TRBV27 and TRBJ1-5; D is unclear. V lost 5 bases and J 1 base, leaving 9 bases between the germline ends. This CDR3 region has 14 residues. CDR1 and CDR2 from the germline V gene are MNHEY and SMNVEV (reference sequence). CDR3 residues: CASSHPESNQPQHF. CDR3 nucleotide sequence: TGTGCCAGCAGTCACCCGGAGAGCAATCAGCCCCAGCATTTT.

The chain combines TRBV20-1 with TRBJ2-7, with 13 bases that match TRBD2. CDR3 length equals 17 residues. From germline, CDR1 is DFQATT and CDR2 SNEGSKA (reference sequence). Trimming at V came to 2 bases and at J to 3 bases, leaving 10 bases not matched to a gene. The CDR3 is CSARPMGLAGLGYEQYF. CDR3 coding DNA: TGCAGTGCTAGACCAATGGGACTAGCGGGATTAGGCTACGAGCAGTACTTC.

With regard to this clonotype: One junction end does not reproduce the germline sequence, and a read error may be involved. V is TRBV2 and J is TRBJ2-2, with D tentatively TRBD1 or TRBD2 (6 bases each). The germline gives CDR1 SNHLY, CDR2 FYNNEI. The CDR3 has 18 residues. The CDR3 bases are TGTGCCAACAGTGAAGGGGGTCGGGAGTCGGGTTTGTTCGGGGAGCTGTTTTTT. The encoded protein is CANSEGGRESGLFGELFF.

The rearrangement links TRBV30 to TRBJ2-7; D unclear. Germline lookup yields CDR1 GTSNPN and CDR2 SVGIG (reference sequence). Trimming shortened V by 3 bases and J by 0 bases, and 21 bases separated the two germline ends. The CDR3 length is 17 residues. The chain's CDR3 is CAWSTDIFKTSSYEQYF. CDR3 coding DNA: TGTGCCTGGAGCACGGATATCTTTAAGACAAGCTCCTACGAGCAGTACTTC.

V usage is TRBV18 and J usage is TRBJ2-5; no clear D gene. V was shortened by 8 bases and J by 2 bases, with 6 bases between the two germline ends. The CDR3 runs to 11 residues. CDR1 and CDR2 (germline): KGHSH, LQKENI. CDR3 DNA: TGTGCCAGCAGCCCACAAGAGACCCAGTACTTC. The encoded protein is CASSPQETQYF. The full variable domain, in which reference TRBV18 and TRBJ2-5 provide the parts outside the CDR3, is NAGVMQNPRHLVRRRGQEARLRCSPMKGHSHVYWYRQLPEEGLKFMVYLQKENIIDESGMPKERFSAEFPKEGPSILRIQQVVRGDSAAYFCASSPQETQYFGPGTRLLVL.

The chain has TRBV4-1 and TRBJ1-5; D unclear. The CDR3 totals 16 residues. V gave up 0 bases and J gave up 11 bases, with 20 bases separating them. The V gene's germline CDR1 is MGHRA and CDR2 YSYEKL. In DNA, the CDR3 is TGCGCCAGCAGCCAAGAACACGGACCGACCTTCTTGACCCAGCATTTT. Its protein is CASSQEHGPTFLTQHF.

This chain connects TRBV15 to TRBJ2-4; the D is unclear. This CDR3 has 13 residues. The ends were cut back, 4 bases at V and 7 bases at J, with 11 bases in the middle. Germline lookup yields CDR1 LNHNV and CDR2 YYDKDF (reference sequence). The CDR3 DNA follows: TGTGCCACCAGCACCCTACGGCAGAACATTCAGTACTTC. Translated, it gives CATSTLRQNIQYF.

V is TRBV6-1 and J is TRBJ2-5; 8 bases line up with TRBD1. Germline CDR1 reads MNHNS; CDR2 reads SASEGT. Unmatched junction bases numbered 4, after V lost 4 bases and J lost 0 bases. The CDR3 is 15 residues long. CDR3: CASSADREDQETQYF. CDR3 bases: TGTGCCAGCAGTGCGGACAGGGAGGACCAAGAGACCCAGTACTTC.

The chain carries TRBV4-1 and TRBJ2-1; 13 bases are shared with TRBD2. Germline V gene data show CDR1 as MGHRA and CDR2 as YSYEKL. After removal of 0 bases from V and 9 bases from J, the junction contained 8 bases not matched to a gene. The CDR3 contains 17 residues. The CDR3: CASSQEIVGLAGAEQFF. CDR3 DNA sequence: TGCGCCAGCAGCCAAGAAATAGTAGGACTAGCGGGAGCTGAGCAGTTCTTC.

The chain recombines TRBV2 with TRBJ2-7, with D hard to call. The CDR3 loop spans 11 amino acids. From germline, CDR1 is SNHLY and CDR2 FYNNEI. V was cut by 5 bases and J by 7 bases, with 9 bases left in between. CDR3 loop: CASSSIREQYF. The CDR3 DNA reads TGTGCCAGCAGTTCCATACGGGAGCAGTACTTC.

The chain recombines TRBV28 with TRBJ2-5; 8 bases line up with TRBD1. The ends lost 1 base at V and 5 bases at J; junction bases unmatched: 9. The CDR3 consists of 16 residues. CDR1 MDHEN and CDR2 SYDVKM come from the germline V gene. The chain's CDR3 is CASSLLSQGALETQYF. The CDR3 DNA reads as TGTGCCAGCAGTTTATTAAGTCAGGGGGCTCTGGAGACCCAGTACTTC.

The chain employs TRBV2 and TRBJ1-1, with D hard to call. V shed 8 bases and J shed 5 bases, with 18 bases lying between them. Germline V gene lookup returns CDR1 SNHLY and CDR2 FYNNEI. The CDR3 runs to 14 residues. Written as DNA, the CDR3 is TGTGCCAGCGGTCATTGGCCAGGAGGGACTGAAGCTTTCTTT. This gives the protein CASGHWPGGTEAFF.

In its sample, this clonotype was seen a few times. The rearrangement links TRBV6-5 to TRBJ2-2, with unresolved D. Germline CDR1 MNHEY, CDR2 SVGAGI. The CDR3 runs 12 residues. The V gene lost 6 bases and the J gene lost 6 bases, with 8 bases spanning the gap. CDR3 coding DNA: TGTGCCAGCAGGACGGGTCCCGGGGAGCTGTTTTTT. Its protein is CASRTGPGELFF.

This chain links TRBV5-1 with TRBJ2-1; D remains unclear. V lost 4 bases and J 5 bases, leaving 7 bases between the germline ends. The length of the CDR3 is 12 residues. Germline V CDR1 and CDR2: SGHRS, YFSETQ. CDR3 sequence reads: CASSAPDNEQFF. CDR3 DNA: TGCGCCAGCAGCGCCCCTGACAATGAGCAGTTCTTC.

The chain links TRBV20-1 to TRBJ1-1, with a weak D call TRBD1 (5 bases). V shed 5 bases and J shed 8 bases, with 18 bases lying between them. The germline CDR1 and CDR2 sequences are DFQATT and SNEGSKA (reference sequence). The length of the CDR3 is 13 residues. CDR3 sequence: CSARDGFPGEAFF. The CDR3 nucleotides are TGCAGTGCTCGGGACGGGTTTCCGGGCGAAGCTTTCTTT.

This clonotype was found a few times. This sequence joins TRBV3-1 and TRBJ2-1; D not certain. CDR3 size: 13 residues. CDR1 and CDR2 from the germline V gene are LGHDT and YNNKEL (reference sequence). The germline V and J ends were trimmed by 6 bases and 2 bases, with 8 bases remaining between them. This chain's CDR3 is CASSIGPYNEQFF. DNA for the CDR3: TGTGCCAGCAGTATCGGGCCCTACAATGAGCAGTTCTTC.

The chain combines TRBV6-1 with TRBJ2-1; 7 nucleotides align to TRBD1. CDR1 is MNHNS and CDR2 is SASEGT in the germline V gene. V lost 7 bases, J lost 8 bases, and 8 bases stayed unmatched. The CDR3 length is 13 residues. The CDR3 reads CASTFQGGDEQFF. The CDR3 region has the DNA TGTGCCAGCACCTTCCAAGGGGGCGATGAGCAGTTCTTC.

The chain combines TRBV4-1 with TRBJ2-1; TRBD2 matches at 9 bases. V was pared by 2 bases and J by 8 bases, with 10 bases of the junction left unmatched. CDR1 MGHRA and CDR2 YSYEKL come from the germline V gene. This CDR3 is 16 amino acids long. In nucleotides, the CDR3 is TGCGCCAGCAGCCAATCATCTGGCGGGGGGGCCTATGAGCAGTTCTTC. As protein: CASSQSSGGGAYEQFF.

The gene calls are TRBV12-5 and TRBJ1-5; D is ambiguous. Germline V lookup: CDR1 LGHNT, CDR2 FRNRAP. The V end was cut by 3 bases, the J end by 0 bases, with 9 bases between. The CDR3 is made up of 15 amino acids. CDR3 residues: CASGFSENSNQPQHF. In DNA form, the CDR3 reads TGTGCTAGTGGTTTCTCGGAGAATAGCAATCAGCCCCAGCATTTT.

The chain combines TRBV20-1 with TRBJ2-7; D remains ambiguous. Trimming stripped 3 bases from V and 3 bases from J, with 18 bases between. CDR3 length equals 15 residues. Germline V gene sequence: CDR1 DFQATT, CDR2 SNEGSKA (reference sequence). For the CDR3, the DNA is TGCAGTGCTAGGAGCTCGCCGGCCGTCGTCTACGAGCAGTACTTC. Residues: CSARSSPAVVYEQYF.

The chain recombines TRBV4-1 with TRBJ2-3; D possibly corresponds to TRBD1 (5 bases). CDR3 length equals 17 residues. Germline V lookup: CDR1 MGHRA, CDR2 YSYEKL. V was trimmed by 1 base and J by 2 bases, leaving 16 bases between them. The CDR3 sequence: CASSQGRKQEYTDTQYF. The CDR3, as DNA: TGCGCCAGCAGCCAAGGACGGAAACAGGAGTACACAGATACGCAGTATTTT.

V usage is TRBV5-4 and J usage is TRBJ2-1, with TRBD2 matching 9 bases. Per the germline V gene, CDR1 is SGHNT and CDR2 is YYREEE (reference sequence). This CDR3 contains 14 residues. V shed 2 bases, J shed 12 bases, and the junction held 9 bases outside the gene matches. The CDR3 nucleotides read TGTGCCAGCAGCTTAATGGTAGCGGGGGTGGGGCAGTTCTTC. As protein: CASSLMVAGVGQFF.

The chain has TRBV6-1 and TRBJ1-2, with unresolved D. From germline, CDR1 is MNHNS and CDR2 SASEGT. The V end lost 6 bases, the J end lost 4 bases, and 18 bases lay between the germline ends. The length of the CDR3 is 15 residues. The CDR3 nucleotides are TGTGCCAGCAGCCCCCCCGGGCAGACCGCCTATGGCTACACCTTC. Its translation is CASSPPGQTAYGYTF.